One sample yielded the 9 T cell receptor beta chains listed below, sequenced in a study of T cells after yellow fever vaccination. MiXCR, run by TCRdb on the 5' RACE reads, gives a single entry per CDR3 protein. The repertoire holds more than 300,000 distinct CDR3 sequences, approximately 4.3% seen once, with approximately 19% in the top ten. Sequencing was performed on PBMCs, taken 15 days after the yellow fever booster vaccination. The receptors come from a man aged 18-30 years who received the YFV17D yellow fever vaccine.

In its sample, this clonotype was seen a few times. The chain has TRBV4-1 and TRBJ2-7; TRBD2 agrees at 9 bases. The germline CDR1 and CDR2 sequences are MGHRA and YSYEKL. The CDR3 contains 16 residues. Trimming at V came to 1 base and at J to 6 bases, leaving 10 bases not matched to a gene. The CDR3 bases are TGCGCCAGCAGCCAAGGGTTGGTGCGGGGGGGCTTCGAGCAGTACGTC. Amino acid sequence: CASSQGLVRGGFEQYV.

This clonotype was recorded many times. The V and J genes are TRBV7-2 and TRBJ2-3; D is ambiguous. Germline V gives CDR1 SGHTA, CDR2 FQGNSA. CDR3 length: 14 residues. The V and J ends lost 2 bases and 4 bases respectively, with 10 bases between them. The CDR3 DNA sequence: TGTGCCAGCAGCTTAATGGCCCCCCCAGATACGCAGTATTTT. Its protein product is CASSLMAPPDTQYF.

In its sample, this clonotype was seen a few times. The V call is TRBV9, the J call TRBJ2-3; D ambiguous. Trimming stripped 4 bases from V and 2 bases from J, with 8 bases between. The CDR3 totals 13 residues. Germline V gene lookup returns CDR1 SGDLS and CDR2 YYNGEE. CDR3 loop: CASSSINTDTQYF. CDR3 DNA: TGTGCCAGCAGCTCCATCAACACAGATACGCAGTATTTT.

The V gene is TRBV5-4, the J gene TRBJ2-3; TRBD2 might be the D (6 bases). Per germline, CDR1 SGHNT and CDR2 YYREEE (reference sequence). The length of the CDR3 is 14 residues. V was clipped by 4 bases and J by 2 bases, with 11 bases between them. The CDR3 spells CASSPVADTDTQYF. The CDR3 region has the DNA TGTGCCAGCAGCCCGGTAGCGGACACAGATACGCAGTATTTT. Using reference TRBV5-4 and TRBJ2-3 for the parts outside the CDR3, the full variable domain is ETGVTQSPTHLIKTRGQQVTLRCSSQSGHNTVSWYQQALGQGPQFIFQYYREEENGRGNFPPRFSGLQFPNYSSELNVNALELDDSALYLCASSPVADTDTQYFGPGTRLTVL.

There are many counts of this clonotype. This rearrangement joins TRBV5-8 to TRBJ2-4; the D gene is possibly TRBD2 (6 bases). The CDR3 contains 16 residues. Germline CDR1 reads SGHTS; CDR2 reads YDEGEE. The V gene lost 4 bases and the J gene lost 3 bases, with 17 bases spanning the gap. Here the CDR3 reads CASSPLGHGSKNIQYF. As DNA, the CDR3 is TGTGCCAGCAGCCCCCTGGGGCACGGGAGCAAAAACATTCAGTACTTC.

V and J are TRBV21-1 and TRBJ2-7; no DNA check was done on the table's D call, TRBD2. TRBV21-1 is a pseudogene locus. There are 15 residues in the CDR3. The CDR3 loop is CASSKNRDFPYEQYV. CDR3 sequence (DNA): TGTGCCAGCAGCAAAAACCGAGACTTCCCCTACGAGCAGTACGTC.

The sample holds many counts of this clonotype. The V and J genes are TRBV5-1 and TRBJ1-2, with D uncertain. Trimming took 4 bases from V and 3 from J, leaving 10 bases between them. This CDR3 spans 13 amino acids. Germline V gives CDR1 SGHRS, CDR2 YFSETQ. The CDR3 DNA reads TGCGCCAGCAGCCAGGACGGGGACTATGGCTACACCTTC. This encodes CASSQDGDYGYTF. Drawing the rest from reference TRBV5-1 and TRBJ1-2, the complete variable domain is KAGVTQTPRYLIKTRGQQVTLSCSPISGHRSVSWYQQTPGQGLQFLFEYFSETQRNKGNFPGRFSGRQFSNSRSEMNVSTLELGDSALYLCASSQDGDYGYTFGSGTRLTVV.

This clonotype was observed at least ten times. The CDR3 spells CASSFFGGAETQYF. DNA for the CDR3: TGTGCCAGCAGCTTTTTCGGGGGGGCTGAGACCCAGTACTTC. This rearrangement joins TRBV7-2 to TRBJ2-5; 8 bases line up with TRBD2. J gave up 5 bases and V 3 bases, and 5 bases lay outside the gene matches. CDR3 size: 14 residues. Germline CDR1 reads SGHTA; CDR2 reads FQGNSA. The whole variable domain, remainder taken from reference TRBV7-2 and TRBJ2-5, is GAGVSQSPSNKVTEKGKDVELRCDPISGHTALYWYRQSLGQGLEFLIYFQGNSAPDKSGLPSDRFSAERTGGSVSTLTIQRTQQEDSAVYLCASSFFGGAETQYFGPGTRLLVL.

The chain is built from TRBV12-3 or TRBV12-4 and TRBJ2-7, with TRBD1 matching over 7 bases. The CDR3 spans 13 residues. V shed 6 bases and J 1 base; nucleotides not matched to a gene: 3. The CDR3: CASSPDRSYEQYV. The CDR3 region has the DNA TGTGCCAGCAGCCCGGACAGGTCCTACGAGCAGTACGTC.